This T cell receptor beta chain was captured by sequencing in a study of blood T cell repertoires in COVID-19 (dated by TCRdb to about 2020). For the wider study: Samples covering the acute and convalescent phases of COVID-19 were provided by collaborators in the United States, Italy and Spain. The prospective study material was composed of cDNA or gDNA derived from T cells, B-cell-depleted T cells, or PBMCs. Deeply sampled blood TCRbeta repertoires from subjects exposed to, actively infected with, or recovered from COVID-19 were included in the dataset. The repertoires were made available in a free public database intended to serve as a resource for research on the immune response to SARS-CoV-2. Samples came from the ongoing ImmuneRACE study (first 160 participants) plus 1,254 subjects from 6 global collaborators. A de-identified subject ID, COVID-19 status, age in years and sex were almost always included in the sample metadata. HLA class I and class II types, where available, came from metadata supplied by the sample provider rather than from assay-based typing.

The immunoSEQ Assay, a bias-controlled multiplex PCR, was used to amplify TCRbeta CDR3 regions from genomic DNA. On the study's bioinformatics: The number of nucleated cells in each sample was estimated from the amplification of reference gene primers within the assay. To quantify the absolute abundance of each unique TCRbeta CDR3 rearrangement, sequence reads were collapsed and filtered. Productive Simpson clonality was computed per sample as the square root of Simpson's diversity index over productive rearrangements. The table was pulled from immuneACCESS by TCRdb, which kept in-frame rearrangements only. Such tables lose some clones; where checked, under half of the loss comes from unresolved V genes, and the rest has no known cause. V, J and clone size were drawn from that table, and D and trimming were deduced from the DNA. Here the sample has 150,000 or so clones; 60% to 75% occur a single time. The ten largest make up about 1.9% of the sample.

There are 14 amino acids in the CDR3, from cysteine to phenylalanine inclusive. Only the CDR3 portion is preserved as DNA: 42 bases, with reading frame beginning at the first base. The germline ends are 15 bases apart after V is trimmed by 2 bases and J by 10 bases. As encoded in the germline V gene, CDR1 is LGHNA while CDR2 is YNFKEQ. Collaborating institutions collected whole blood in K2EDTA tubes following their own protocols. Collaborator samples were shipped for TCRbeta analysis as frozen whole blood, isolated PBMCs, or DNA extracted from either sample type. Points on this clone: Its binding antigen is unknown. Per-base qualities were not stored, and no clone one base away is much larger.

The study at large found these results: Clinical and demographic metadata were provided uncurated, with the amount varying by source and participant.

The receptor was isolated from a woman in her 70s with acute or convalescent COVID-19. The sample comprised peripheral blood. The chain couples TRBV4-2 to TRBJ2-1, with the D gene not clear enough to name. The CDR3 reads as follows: CASSQTFTNSEQFF. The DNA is TGTGCCAGCAGCCAAACCTTTACGAATAGCGAGCAGTTCTTC.